This TCR beta chain was found in a study of T cells in Graves' hyperthyroidism and ophthalmopathy. Background on the study: Upon initial diagnosis and before any treatment, peripheral blood was collected.

Diagnosis rested on symptoms, serum thyroxine and TRAb, thyroid ultrasound, and orbital computed tomography. Source material for PBMCs was over 8 ml fresh peripheral blood. Authors of the study amplified TCR beta CDR3 regions from RNA transcripts. When the TCR CDR3 underwent first-round RT-PCR, the HTBI primer set was used. TCRdb re-called the multiplex PCR reads through MiXCR, storing one row per CDR3 protein. The data show about 350,000 distinct CDR3 sequences, around 13% seen once. Study outcomes and limitations: A model of 13 V-J pairs discriminated ophthalmopathy from stable hyperthyroidism.

Germline V CDR1 and CDR2: MNHEY, SMNVEV (reference sequence). The junction had 8 bases not matched to a gene; V was cut back by 5 bases and J by 0 bases. This CDR3 region has 16 residues. A note on this clonotype: As yet, its antigen is unknown.

Sequencing input: blood. The sequence came from a woman between 40 and 55 years old with Graves' ophthalmopathy. This chain uses TRBV27 with TRBJ2-7, with 9 bases lining up with TRBD2. CDR3 loop: CASSTIAGASSYEQYF. DNA of the CDR3: TGTGCCAGCAGTACGATAGCGGGGGCGAGCTCCTACGAGCAGTACTTC.